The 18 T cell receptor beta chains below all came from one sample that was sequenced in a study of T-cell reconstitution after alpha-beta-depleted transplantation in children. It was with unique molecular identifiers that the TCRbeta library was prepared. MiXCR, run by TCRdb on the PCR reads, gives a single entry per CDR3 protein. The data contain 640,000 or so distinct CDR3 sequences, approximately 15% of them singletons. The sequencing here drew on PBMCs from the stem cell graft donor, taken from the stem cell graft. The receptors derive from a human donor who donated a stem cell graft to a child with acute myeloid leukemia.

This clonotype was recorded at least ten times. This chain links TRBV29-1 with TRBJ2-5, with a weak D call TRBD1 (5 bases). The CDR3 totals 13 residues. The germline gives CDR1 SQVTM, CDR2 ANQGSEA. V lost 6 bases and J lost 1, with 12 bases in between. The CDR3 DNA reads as TGCAGCGTGGCCCAGGGTCGCCAAGAGACCCAGTACTTC. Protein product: CSVAQGRQETQYF.

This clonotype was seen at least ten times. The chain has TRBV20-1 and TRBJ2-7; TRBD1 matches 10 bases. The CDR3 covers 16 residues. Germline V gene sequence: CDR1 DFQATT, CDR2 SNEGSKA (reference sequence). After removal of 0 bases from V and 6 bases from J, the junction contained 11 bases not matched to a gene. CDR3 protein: CSARDPWTGGPTEQYF. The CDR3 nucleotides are TGCAGTGCTAGAGATCCTTGGACAGGGGGACCCACCGAGCAGTACTTC.

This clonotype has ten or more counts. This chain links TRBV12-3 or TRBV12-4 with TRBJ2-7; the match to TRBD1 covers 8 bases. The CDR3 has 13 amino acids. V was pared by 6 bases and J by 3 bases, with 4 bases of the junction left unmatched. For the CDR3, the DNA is TGTGCCAGCAGGCCACAGGGGGTCTACGAGCAGTACTTC. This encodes CASRPQGVYEQYF.

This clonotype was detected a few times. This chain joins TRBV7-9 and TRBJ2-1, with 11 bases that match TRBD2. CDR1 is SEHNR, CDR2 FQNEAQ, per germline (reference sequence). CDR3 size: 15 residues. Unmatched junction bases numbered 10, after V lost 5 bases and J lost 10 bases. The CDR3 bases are TGTGCCAGCAGCGCGGATAGCGGGGGGGCCAGAGAGCAGTTCTTC. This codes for CASSADSGGAREQFF.

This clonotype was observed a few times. This CDR3 reads CASSSGLDGEQYF. In DNA, the CDR3 is TGTGCCAGCAGCTCGGGACTAGATGGCGAGCAGTACTTC. The V and J genes are TRBV5-6 and TRBJ2-7; the match to TRBD2 covers 8 bases. The germline V gene encodes CDR1 SGHDT and CDR2 YYEEEE. V was pared by 3 bases and J by 6 bases, with 5 bases of the junction left unmatched. The CDR3 extends over 13 amino acids.

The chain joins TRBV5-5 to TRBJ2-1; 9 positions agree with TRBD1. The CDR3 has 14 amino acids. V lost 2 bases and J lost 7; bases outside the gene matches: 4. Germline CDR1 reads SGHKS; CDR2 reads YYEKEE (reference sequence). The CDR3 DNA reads TGTGCCAGCAGCTTCCGGGACAGGGCTAATGAGCAGTTCTTC. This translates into CASSFRDRANEQFF.

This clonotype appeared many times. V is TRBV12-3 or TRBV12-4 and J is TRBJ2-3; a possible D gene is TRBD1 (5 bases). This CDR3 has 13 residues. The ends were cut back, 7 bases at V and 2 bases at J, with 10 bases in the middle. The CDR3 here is CASTWTYTDTQYF. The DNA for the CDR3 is TGTGCCAGCACCTGGACATACACAGATACGCAGTATTTT.

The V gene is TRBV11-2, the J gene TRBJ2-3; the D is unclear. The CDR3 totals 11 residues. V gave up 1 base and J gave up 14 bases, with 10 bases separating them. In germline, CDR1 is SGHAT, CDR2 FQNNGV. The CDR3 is CASSLVGPRYF. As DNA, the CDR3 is TGTGCCAGCAGCTTAGTCGGTCCTAGGTATTTT.

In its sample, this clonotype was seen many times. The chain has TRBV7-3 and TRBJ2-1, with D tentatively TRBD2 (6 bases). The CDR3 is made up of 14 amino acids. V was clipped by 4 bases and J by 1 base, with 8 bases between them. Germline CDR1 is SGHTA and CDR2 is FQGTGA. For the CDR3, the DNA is TGTGCCAGCAGCTCCCGGGGGTCCTACAATGAGCAGTTCTTC. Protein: CASSSRGSYNEQFF.

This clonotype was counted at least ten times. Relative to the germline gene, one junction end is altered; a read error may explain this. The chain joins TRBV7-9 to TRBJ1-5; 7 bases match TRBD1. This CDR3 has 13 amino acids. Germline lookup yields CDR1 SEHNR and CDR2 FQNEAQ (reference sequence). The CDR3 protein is CASTLQGNQPQHF. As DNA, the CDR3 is TGTGCCAGCACCTTACAGGGGAATCAGCCCCAGCATTTT.

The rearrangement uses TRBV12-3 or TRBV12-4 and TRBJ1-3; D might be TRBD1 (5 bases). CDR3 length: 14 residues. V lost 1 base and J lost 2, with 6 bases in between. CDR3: CASSLGGAGNTIYF. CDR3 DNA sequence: TGTGCCAGCAGTTTAGGAGGGGCTGGAAACACCATATATTTT.

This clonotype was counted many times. CDR3 protein: CASSFWTGRALRGSYEQYF. The CDR3 coding sequence is TGTGCCAGCAGCTTTTGGACAGGGAGGGCCTTAAGAGGCTCCTACGAGCAGTACTTC. The V call is TRBV5-6, the J call TRBJ2-7, with D possibly matching TRBD1 (8 bases). This CDR3 contains 19 residues. The ends were cut back, 2 bases at V and 0 bases at J, with 24 bases in the middle. Looked up from germline, CDR1 is SGHDT and CDR2 is YYEEEE.

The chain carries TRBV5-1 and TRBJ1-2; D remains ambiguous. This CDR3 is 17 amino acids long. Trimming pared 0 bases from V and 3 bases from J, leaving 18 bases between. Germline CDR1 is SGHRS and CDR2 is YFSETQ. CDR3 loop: CASSLDVPGISDYGYTF. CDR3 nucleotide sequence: TGCGCCAGCAGCTTGGACGTCCCCGGGATTAGCGACTATGGCTACACCTTC.

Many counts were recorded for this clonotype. This CDR3 reads CASSRSNTGGLVTQHF. The CDR3 nucleotides are TGTGCCAGCAGCCGATCGAACACAGGGGGACTAGTGACCCAGCATTTT. This chain links TRBV27 with TRBJ1-5; 8 positions agree with TRBD1. The CDR3 length is 16 residues. Germline loops: CDR1 MNHEY, CDR2 SMNVEV (reference sequence). Trimming cost V 6 bases and J 11 bases; bases outside gene matches: 18.

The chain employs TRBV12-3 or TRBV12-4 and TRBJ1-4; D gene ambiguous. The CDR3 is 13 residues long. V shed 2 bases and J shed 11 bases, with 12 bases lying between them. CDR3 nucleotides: TGTGCCAGCAGTTTACTCTGGGGTGGGAAACTGTTTTTT. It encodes CASSLLWGGKLFF.

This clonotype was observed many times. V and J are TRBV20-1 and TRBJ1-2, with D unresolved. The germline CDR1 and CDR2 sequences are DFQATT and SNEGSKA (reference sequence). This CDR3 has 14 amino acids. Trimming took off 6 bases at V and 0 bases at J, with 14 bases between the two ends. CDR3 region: CSAAGSSANYGYTF. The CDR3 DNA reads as TGCAGTGCGGCTGGTAGCTCGGCTAACTATGGCTACACCTTC.

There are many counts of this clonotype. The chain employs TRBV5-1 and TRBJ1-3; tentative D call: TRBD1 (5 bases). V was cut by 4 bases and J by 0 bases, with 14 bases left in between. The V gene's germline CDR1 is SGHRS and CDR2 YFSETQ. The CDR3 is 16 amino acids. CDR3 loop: CASSQMGPSSGNTIYF. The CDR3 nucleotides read TGCGCCAGCAGCCAGATGGGACCTTCCTCTGGAAACACCATATATTTT.

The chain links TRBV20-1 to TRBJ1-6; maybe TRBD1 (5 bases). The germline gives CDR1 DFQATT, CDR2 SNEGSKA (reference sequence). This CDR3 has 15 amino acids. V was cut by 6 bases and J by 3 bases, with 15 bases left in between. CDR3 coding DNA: TGCAGTGCCCCCGCGGGGGGTAACTATAATTCACCCCTCCACTTT. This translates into CSAPAGGNYNSPLHF.